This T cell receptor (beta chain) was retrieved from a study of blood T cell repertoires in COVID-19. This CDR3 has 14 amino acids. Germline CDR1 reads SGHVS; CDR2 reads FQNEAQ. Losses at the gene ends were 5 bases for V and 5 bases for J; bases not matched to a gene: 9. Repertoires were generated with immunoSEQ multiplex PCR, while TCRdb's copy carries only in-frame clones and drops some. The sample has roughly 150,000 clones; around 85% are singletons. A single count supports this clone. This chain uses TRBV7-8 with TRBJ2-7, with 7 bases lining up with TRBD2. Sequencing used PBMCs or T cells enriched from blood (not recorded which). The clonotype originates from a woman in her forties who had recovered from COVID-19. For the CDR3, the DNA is TGTGCCAGCAGCGAAACTGGGGGGGTCGACGAGCAGTACTTC. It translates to CASSETGGVDEQYF.